Below are 9 T cell receptor beta chains sequenced from a single sample in a study of CD8+CD57+ T cells in acquired aplastic anemia. The TCR beta profiling, which covered VDJ combination and CDR3 sequence, was carried out using genomic DNA as the template. TCRdb itself ran the reads through MiXCR, one entry per CDR3 protein. Of about 160,000 distinct CDR3 sequences listed, under 55% are singletons. By flow cytometry, patients selected for sequencing had shown an expansion of CD8+CD57+ cells. Sequencing used sorted CD4+, CD8+, or CD8+CD57+ T cells (not recorded which) from PBMCs. The receptors come from a human donor with aplastic anemia.

This rearrangement joins TRBV25-1 to TRBJ2-7; 10 bases align to TRBD1. Germline-derived CDR1 and CDR2 are MGHDK and SYGVNS. The CDR3 consists of 15 residues. The junction had 8 bases not matched to a gene; V was cut back by 4 bases and J by 5 bases. DNA for the CDR3: TGTGCCAGCAGTGGACCCGGACAGGGGGTGGACGAGCAGTACTTC. Translating gives CASSGPGQGVDEQYF.

CDR3 coding DNA: TGTGCCAGCAGCGCGGGGGTCAGGGTCTTACAGGGTATAGGCTATGGCTACACCTTC. It is translated as CASSAGVRVLQGIGYGYTF. The chain has TRBV5-6 and TRBJ1-2, with TRBD1 as a possible D gene (6 bases). The V and J ends lost 4 bases and 4 bases respectively, with 29 bases between them. CDR1 and CDR2 from the germline V gene are SGHDT and YYEEEE. The length of the CDR3 is 19 residues.

This clonotype was seen repeatedly, ten times or more. V usage is TRBV30 and J usage is TRBJ2-7; tentatively, D is TRBD1 or TRBD2 (5 bases each). The CDR3 extends over 14 amino acids. Deletions cut 1 base from V and 12 bases from J, with 22 bases between. CDR1 GTSNPN and CDR2 SVGIG come from the germline V gene (reference sequence). The CDR3 DNA sequence: TGTGCCTGGAGTGAGGGGTTGGGACCCAATACGCGGTACTTC. Translating it yields CAWSEGLGPNTRYF.

This clonotype has a count of ten or more. This chain links TRBV19 with TRBJ2-1, with D perhaps TRBD2 (6 bases). The CDR3 length is 14 residues. V was shortened by 8 bases and J by 5 bases, with 16 bases between the two germline ends. CDR1 LNHDA and CDR2 SQIVND come from the germline V gene (reference sequence). CDR3 in DNA: TGTGCCAGTCACACTAGCCGTGACCACAATGAGCAGTTCTTC. Translated: CASHTSRDHNEQFF.

This clonotype has more than one count but fewer than ten. The chain has TRBV7-9 and TRBJ2-7; D remains unclear. Germline loops: CDR1 SEHNR, CDR2 FQNEAQ (reference sequence). The CDR3 sequence is 13 residues long. The germline V and J ends were trimmed by 1 base and 0 bases, with 4 bases remaining between them. The CDR3 DNA follows: TGTGCCAGCAGCTTAGACGCCTCCTACGAGCAGTACTTC. Protein sequence: CASSLDASYEQYF.

This clonotype has at least ten counts. This chain uses TRBV19 with TRBJ1-5; D unclear. This CDR3 comprises 14 residues. Trimming took off 3 bases at V and 5 bases at J, with 11 bases between the two ends. Germline V lookup: CDR1 LNHDA, CDR2 SQIVND (reference sequence). CDR3 sequence reads: CASSMGPGDQPQHF. DNA of the CDR3: TGTGCCAGTAGTATGGGTCCGGGTGATCAGCCCCAGCATTTT.

This sequence joins TRBV5-1 and TRBJ1-1; 12 bases are a match to TRBD1. Germline V gives CDR1 SGHRS, CDR2 YFSETQ. Unmatched junction bases numbered 5, after V lost 3 bases and J lost 8 bases. The CDR3 runs to 14 residues. The CDR3 reads CASSSGTGGEEAFF. Here the CDR3 DNA reads TGCGCCAGCAGCTCAGGGACAGGGGGCGAGGAAGCTTTCTTT.

This clonotype was seen ten or more times. The chain uses TRBV10-3 and TRBJ2-7; 13 nucleotides line up with TRBD2. Germline values: CDR1 ENHRY, CDR2 SYGVKD. CDR3 length equals 16 residues. The junction had 9 bases not matched to a gene; V was cut back by 3 bases and J by 7 bases. The CDR3 sequence: CAISDFTSGGGQEQYF. CDR3 nucleotides: TGTGCCATCAGTGACTTCACTAGCGGGGGGGGACAAGAGCAGTACTTC.

This clonotype was counted at least ten times. The chain couples TRBV20-1 to TRBJ1-5, with 9 nucleotides matching TRBD1. J lost 0 bases, V lost 5 bases, and 5 bases had no gene match. Germline CDR1 is DFQATT and CDR2 is SNEGSKA (reference sequence). The CDR3 loop spans 15 amino acids. This CDR3 is CSARWTGVSNQPQHF. The DNA of the CDR3 is TGCAGTGCTCGCTGGACAGGGGTTAGCAATCAGCCCCAGCATTTT.